Shown below are 32 T cell receptor beta chains from a single sample sequenced in a study of T-cell memory formation after mild COVID-19. TCRdb itself ran the 5' RACE reads through MiXCR, one entry per CDR3 protein. The sample includes about 560,000 distinct CDR3 sequences, around a sixth of them seen just once. The sequencing input was PBMCs or a T cell subset sorted from them (not recorded which). The origin of the receptors is an adult woman who had mild COVID-19 (a few samples of this study predate the infection). Cell type and time point are not known.

There are a few counts of this clonotype. The CDR3 loop reads CASRQGQNTDTQYF. The CDR3 nucleotides read TGTGCCAGCAGACAAGGACAGAACACAGATACGCAGTATTTT. This sequence joins TRBV2 and TRBJ2-3, with TRBD1 as a possible D gene (6 bases). Germline CDR1 SNHLY, CDR2 FYNNEI. The CDR3 loop spans 14 amino acids. The V end lost 6 bases, the J end lost 2 bases, and 12 bases lay between the germline ends. The full variable domain, rest sourced from reference TRBV2 and TRBJ2-3, is EPEVTQTPSHQVTQMGQEVILRCVPISNHLYFYWYRQILGQKVEFLVSFYNNEISEKSEIFDDQFSVERPDGSNFTLKIRSTKLEDSAMYFCASRQGQNTDTQYFGPGTRLTVL.

This clonotype was recorded a few times. V is TRBV12-3 or TRBV12-4 and J is TRBJ2-5; the D gene is possibly TRBD2 (5 bases). The CDR3 extends over 13 amino acids. The V end lost 2 bases, the J end lost 4 bases, and 8 bases lay between the germline ends. CDR3 in amino acids: CASSLNSGETQYF. CDR3 DNA sequence: TGTGCCAGCAGTTTAAACAGCGGAGAGACCCAGTACTTC.

This clonotype came up a few times. This CDR3 reads CASSQSVVGGTDTQYF. CDR3 nucleotide sequence: TGCGCCAGCAGCCAGAGTGTAGTGGGAGGCACAGATACGCAGTATTTT. This chain joins TRBV5-1 and TRBJ2-3, with D possibly TRBD2 on 5 matching bases. The CDR3 runs to 16 residues. Trimming cost V 4 bases and J 1 base, with 16 bases left between them. CDR1 and CDR2 (germline): SGHRS, YFSETQ.

The V gene is TRBV25-1, the J gene TRBJ2-6; no clear D gene. Germline V gene lookup returns CDR1 MGHDK and CDR2 SYGVNS. This CDR3 is built from 15 residues. The germline V and J ends were trimmed by 3 bases and 2 bases, with 8 bases remaining between them. The CDR3 region is CASSESGTGANVLTF. CDR3 coding DNA: TGTGCCAGCAGTGAGTCGGGCACTGGGGCCAACGTCCTGACTTTC.

The chain recombines TRBV6-5 with TRBJ2-1, with 9 bases fitting TRBD1. The ends lost 6 bases at V and 4 bases at J; junction bases unmatched: 10. The germline gives CDR1 MNHEY, CDR2 SVGAGI. CDR3 length equals 16 residues. The CDR3 DNA follows: TGTGCCAGCAGAGAGACCGGGACAGGGATTTACAATGAGCAGTTCTTC. Protein: CASRETGTGIYNEQFF.

The CDR3 loop reads CASSPDLESVNQETQYF. DNA of the CDR3: TGTGCCAGCTCACCAGATCTAGAGAGTGTGAACCAAGAGACCCAGTACTTC. This chain links TRBV18 with TRBJ2-5; D gene uncertain. CDR1 and CDR2 from the germline V gene are KGHSH and LQKENI. The CDR3 runs 17 residues. V dropped 2 bases and J dropped 0 bases, with 16 bases sitting between them.

This clonotype was seen only a few times. The rearrangement joins TRBV5-1 to TRBJ1-2; 7 bases are shared with TRBD1. Losses at the gene ends were 1 base for V and 8 bases for J; bases not matched to a gene: 5. The CDR3 totals 13 residues. CDR1 SGHRS and CDR2 YFSETQ come from the germline V gene. As DNA, the CDR3 is TGCGCCAGCAGCTTGCAGACAGGGAGAGGCTACACCTTC. Translation: CASSLQTGRGYTF.

The chain's CDR3 is CASSLRATGGTEAFF. The CDR3 DNA reads TGTGCCAGCAGCTTGAGGGCTACAGGGGGCACTGAAGCTTTCTTT. The rearrangement links TRBV5-6 to TRBJ1-1; TRBD1 agrees at 8 bases. J was trimmed by 4 bases and V by 1 base; bases with no gene match: 6. The CDR3 spans 15 residues. CDR1 and CDR2 from the germline V gene are SGHDT and YYEEEE.

The V gene is TRBV9, the J gene TRBJ1-3; D is unresolved. This CDR3 has 15 residues. Trimming cost V 3 bases and J 1 base, with 11 bases left between them. In germline, CDR1 is SGDLS, CDR2 YYNGEE. This CDR3 reads CASSADTVSGNTIYF. In DNA form, the CDR3 reads TGTGCCAGCAGCGCAGACACCGTATCTGGAAACACCATATATTTT.

This clonotype was counted between two and nine times. The chain is built from TRBV30 and TRBJ2-5, with D possibly TRBD1 on 6 matching bases. The CDR3 totals 13 residues. With 7 bases removed from V and 0 bases from J, the gap between germline ends came to 12 bases. Germline V gene sequence: CDR1 GTSNPN, CDR2 SVGIG (reference sequence). This chain's CDR3 is CASTRDNQETQYF. CDR3 DNA sequence: TGTGCCTCAACCCGGGACAACCAAGAGACCCAGTACTTC.

The rearrangement uses TRBV12-3 or TRBV12-4 and TRBJ2-3, with D uncertain. V was clipped by 6 bases and J by 0 bases, with 13 bases between them. CDR3 length: 15 residues. CDR3 coding DNA: TGTGCCAGCAGCGCGGACCAGACTAGCACAGATACGCAGTATTTT. It encodes CASSADQTSTDTQYF.

The rearrangement links TRBV15 to TRBJ2-4; 9 nucleotides align to TRBD1. With 9 bases clipped from V and 2 bases from J, the junction kept 8 bases outside the gene matches. CDR1 is LNHNV, CDR2 YYDKDF, per germline (reference sequence). The CDR3 is 15 amino acids. The CDR3: CATRTGEGSKNIQYF. The CDR3 DNA sequence: TGTGCCACTAGGACAGGGGAGGGTTCCAAAAACATTCAGTACTTC.

This clonotype was seen a few times. The J gene is TRBJ1-1, the V gene TRBV7-2; 12 nucleotides match TRBD1. The CDR3 consists of 15 residues. Germline CDR1 reads SGHTA; CDR2 reads FQGNSA. Trimming at V came to 5 bases and at J to 4 bases, leaving 5 bases not matched to a gene. CDR3 bases: TGTGCCAGCAGCGCCATGGGACAGGGGGCCACTGAAGCTTTCTTT. It is translated as CASSAMGQGATEAFF.

The chain uses TRBV24-1 and TRBJ2-1; TRBD2 matches 10 bases. The J segment lost 7 bases and the V segment lost 6 bases, leaving 8 bases of the junction unmatched. The CDR3 runs 15 residues. CDR1 and CDR2 from the germline V gene are KGHDR and SFDVKD. The CDR3 DNA sequence: TGTGCCACCAGTAAAGCGGGAGGGCCGAGAAATGAGCAGTTCTTC. Protein: CATSKAGGPRNEQFF.

This clonotype was recorded a few times. The rearrangement uses TRBV24-1 and TRBJ2-1; 12 positions agree with TRBD2. CDR1 is KGHDR and CDR2 is SFDVKD in the germline V gene. This CDR3 has 15 amino acids. The J segment lost 9 bases and the V segment lost 9 bases, leaving 11 bases of the junction unmatched. The CDR3 loop reads CATQASGRVRGEQFF. The DNA of the CDR3 is TGTGCCACCCAGGCTAGCGGGAGGGTGCGTGGTGAGCAGTTCTTC.

This clonotype was seen only a few times. V gene TRBV5-1 combines with J gene TRBJ1-3; no definite D call. CDR1 and CDR2 (germline): SGHRS, YFSETQ. The germline V and J ends were trimmed by 0 bases and 2 bases, with 15 bases remaining between them. This CDR3 has 17 residues. In DNA, the CDR3 is TGCGCCAGCAGCTTGGCCGTAGGAGGAGGACCTGGAAACACCATATATTTT. Its protein product is CASSLAVGGGPGNTIYF.

V gene TRBV20-1 combines with J gene TRBJ1-4; tentative D call: TRBD1 (5 bases). The CDR3 runs 11 residues. Trimming took 3 bases from V and 12 from J, leaving 11 bases between them. Per germline, CDR1 DFQATT and CDR2 SNEGSKA (reference sequence). CDR3: CSASTSRELFF. The CDR3 DNA sequence: TGCAGTGCTAGTACGTCCAGGGAACTGTTTTTT.

This clonotype was counted a few times. The J gene is TRBJ2-7, the V gene TRBV5-1; 8 bases match TRBD2. The ends lost 0 bases at V and 2 bases at J; junction bases unmatched: 4. The CDR3 has 15 residues. CDR1 is SGHRS, CDR2 YFSETQ, per germline. The DNA for the CDR3 is TGCGCCAGCAGCTTGGATCGGCGGGGGGCCTACGAGCAGTACTTC. Encoded protein: CASSLDRRGAYEQYF.

The chain uses TRBV19 and TRBJ1-5, with a tentative D call TRBD1 (5 bases). V lost 3 bases and J 0 bases, leaving 12 bases between the germline ends. This CDR3 has 16 amino acids. In germline, CDR1 is LNHDA, CDR2 SQIVND (reference sequence). CDR3 in amino acids: CASSIMGVNSNQPQHF. The CDR3 DNA reads as TGTGCCAGTAGTATCATGGGGGTTAATAGCAATCAGCCCCAGCATTTT.

The DNA of the CDR3 is TGTGCCACCAGCAGAGATTTATATAGCAATCAGCCCCAGCATTTT. Amino acids: CATSRDLYSNQPQHF. The genes are TRBV15 and TRBJ1-5; no definite D call. The germline V and J ends were trimmed by 0 bases and 0 bases, with 6 bases remaining between them. Germline CDR1 is LNHNV and CDR2 is YYDKDF (reference sequence). The CDR3 has 15 amino acids.

This clonotype was seen more than once but under ten times. This rearrangement joins TRBV27 to TRBJ2-7, with 8 bases lining up with TRBD2. With 8 bases clipped from V and 3 bases from J, the junction kept 9 bases outside the gene matches. In germline, CDR1 is MNHEY, CDR2 SMNVEV (reference sequence). The CDR3 sequence is 14 residues long. The CDR3 DNA reads TGTGCCAGCGGGCTCGGGACTAGTAACTACGAGCAGTACTTC. It yields the protein CASGLGTSNYEQYF.

This clonotype has a handful of counts. The chain couples TRBV7-9 to TRBJ2-1, with TRBD2 identical over 8 bases. The CDR3 is 16 amino acids. Trimming took 2 bases from V and 5 from J; bases not matched to a gene: 8. The germline V gene encodes CDR1 SEHNR and CDR2 FQNEAQ (reference sequence). The CDR3 reads CASSLYTGGADNEQFF. DNA of the CDR3: TGTGCCAGCAGCTTATATACCGGGGGGGCCGACAATGAGCAGTTCTTC.

The chain links TRBV12-3 or TRBV12-4 to TRBJ2-1; possible D gene TRBD2, 7 bases. Trimming left V 3 bases short and J 5 bases short, with 8 bases between. This CDR3 has 13 residues. This CDR3 reads CASSLGGHNEQFF. CDR3 DNA sequence: TGTGCCAGCAGTTTGGGGGGGCACAATGAGCAGTTCTTC.

In this sample, this clonotype turned up a few times. CDR3 residues: CATSDLGPERNQPQHF. The CDR3 coding sequence is TGTGCCACCAGTGATCTTGGACCGGAGCGCAATCAGCCCCAGCATTTT. The chain uses TRBV24-1 and TRBJ1-5; D remains unclear. The germline V and J ends were trimmed by 3 bases and 2 bases, with 13 bases remaining between them. Germline assignment: CDR1 KGHDR and CDR2 SFDVKD. This CDR3 is built from 16 residues.

In its sample, this clonotype was seen many times. The chain couples TRBV20-1 to TRBJ1-2; 8 nucleotides align to TRBD1. From germline, CDR1 is DFQATT and CDR2 SNEGSKA (reference sequence). J gave up 5 bases and V 1 base, and 9 bases lay outside the gene matches. The CDR3 is 15 amino acids. DNA of the CDR3: TGCAGTGCTAGAGTAGAGGACAGGGTTGGATATGGCTACACCTTC. Amino acids: CSARVEDRVGYGYTF.

This clonotype turned up a few times. The chain combines TRBV7-9 with TRBJ2-7; tentative D call: TRBD1 (6 bases). CDR3 length equals 15 residues. Germline V gene sequence: CDR1 SEHNR, CDR2 FQNEAQ (reference sequence). V shed 4 bases and J shed 2 bases, with 15 bases lying between them. The CDR3, as DNA: TGTGCCAGCAGCTCCGACAGGTTAGGGCCCTACGAGCAGTACTTC. Translated, it gives CASSSDRLGPYEQYF.

This clonotype showed up just a few times. J is TRBJ2-1 and V is TRBV30; 8 bases map to TRBD2. The CDR3 has 13 amino acids. Trimming took 5 bases from V and 2 from J; bases not matched to a gene: 2. Germline V CDR1 and CDR2: GTSNPN, SVGIG (reference sequence). The CDR3 coding sequence is TGTGCCTGGGCAGCGGGGGCCTACAATGAGCAGTTCTTC. Translating gives CAWAAGAYNEQFF.

The sample holds a few counts of this clonotype. The gene calls are TRBV3-1 and TRBJ2-7; D call uncertain. V lost 4 bases and J lost 3, with 10 bases in between. The CDR3 has 13 residues. The germline CDR1 and CDR2 sequences are LGHDT and YNNKEL (reference sequence). This CDR3 reads CASSPIQNYEQYF. The CDR3 DNA reads as TGTGCCAGCAGCCCCATCCAGAACTACGAGCAGTACTTC.

The chain has TRBV5-1 and TRBJ2-7; 10 bases map to TRBD1. Germline CDR1 SGHRS, CDR2 YFSETQ. The V gene end was trimmed by 3 bases and the J gene end by 6 bases; junction bases not matched to a gene: 0. The CDR3 contains 12 residues. The DNA for the CDR3 is TGCGCCAGCAGCTGGGACAGGGGCGAGCAGTACTTC. Translated: CASSWDRGEQYF. Variable domain in full (rest from reference TRBV5-1 and TRBJ2-7): KAGVTQTPRYLIKTRGQQVTLSCSPISGHRSVSWYQQTPGQGLQFLFEYFSETQRNKGNFPGRFSGRQFSNSRSEMNVSTLELGDSALYLCASSWDRGEQYFGPGTRLTVT.

This clonotype was recorded at least ten times. The V gene is TRBV10-2, the J gene TRBJ2-1; TRBD2 agrees at 8 bases. There are 16 residues in the CDR3. Germline V CDR1 and CDR2: WSHSY, SAAADI. V trimming: 2 bases; J trimming: 4 bases; junction bases outside the gene matches: 7. DNA of the CDR3: TGCGCCAGCAGTGAGGCGGGGCGGGGGGCTTACAATGAGCAGTTCTTC. It specifies CASSEAGRGAYNEQFF.

This clonotype was observed a few times. The chain combines TRBV7-6 with TRBJ2-5; no firm D call. V lost 2 bases and J lost 2, with 6 bases in between. The CDR3 is made up of 13 amino acids. Germline CDR1 is SGHVS and CDR2 is FNYEAQ. The CDR3: CASSLFLQETQYF. The CDR3 DNA sequence: TGTGCCAGCAGCTTATTTCTACAAGAGACCCAGTACTTC.

This chain uses TRBV20-1 with TRBJ2-1; D not certain. The germline CDR1 and CDR2 sequences are DFQATT and SNEGSKA (reference sequence). CDR3 length: 12 residues. V was shortened by 6 bases and J by 6 bases, with 12 bases between the two germline ends. The CDR3 bases are TGCAGTGCCCCAGAGGTTGCCAATGAGCAGTTCTTC. Protein: CSAPEVANEQFF.